This T cell receptor beta chain was identified during a study of blood T cell repertoires in COVID-19. For the study at large: Sites across the United States, Italy and Spain contributed samples from acute and convalescent COVID-19. The analysed material was cDNA or gDNA that came from T cells, B-cell-depleted T cells, or PBMCs.

Per the study methods: Estimation of nucleated cell counts was performed using reference gene primer amplification. Here immunoSEQ multiplex PCR was the method, and the copy in TCRdb shows in-frame clones only, minus some. V, J and clone size reflect that table, while D and trimming were determined from the DNA. The repertoire holds 65,000 to 75,000 clones, with roughly three quarters as singletons. The trim removed 4 bases at V and 0 bases at J, leaving 3 bases unmatched. The CDR3 sequence is 15 residues long. The rearrangement joins TRBV23-1 to TRBJ2-1, with 7 nucleotides matching TRBD1. TRBV23-1 is placed among ORFs of uncertain function. Sequencing was performed on peripheral blood. The receptor was derived from a human donor in a cohort sampled during active COVID-19. The CDR3 region has the DNA TGCGCCAGCAGTCCGGACAGGAGCTCCTACAATGAGCAGTTCTTC. Its translation is CASSPDRSSYNEQFF.